The T cell receptor beta chain under discussion was sequenced for a study of CD8+ T cells in alopecia areata. Study information: Tofacitinib administration to treated patients was oral, at 5 to 10 mg twice daily.

The sample holds a few counts of this clone. Its antigen is currently unknown. Extraction and reverse transcription of RNA yielded cDNA as the sequencing template. The table came from immunoSEQ multiplex PCR; TCRdb's copy has only in-frame clones and leaves some out. The repertoire has more than 100,000 clones, 50% to 60% of them found once; the top ten carry under 5%. Study-wide findings and caveats: Researchers report lesional scalp, most notably alopecia totalis/universalis, outstripped normal scalp in clonality.

The sample consisted of CD4+ T cells sorted from blood, taken at week 0. This clonotype was sampled from a human donor with alopecia areata.

The DNA of the CDR3 is TGTGCCAGCAGCTTAGGAGAAGCGGGGGCTGAGTTCTTC. This sequence encodes CASSLGEAGAEFF. V usage is TRBV7-9 and J usage is TRBJ2-1; 8 bases fit TRBD2. V trimming: 1 base; J trimming: 14 bases; junction bases outside the gene matches: 7. The length of the CDR3 is 13 residues. Germline values: CDR1 SEHNR, CDR2 FQNEAQ (reference sequence).